The 20 T cell receptor beta chains below all came from one sample that was sequenced in a study of T cell responses to AZD1222 COVID-19 vaccine. Libraries were prepared by immunoSEQ multiplex PCR; TCRdb keeps only in-frame clonotypes and omits some of them. The sample shows 15,000 to 20,000 clones, roughly 83% of them seen only once. The specimen was peripheral blood, collected 28 days after the second AZD1222 dose. The receptor set was obtained from an adult who received the AZD1222 COVID-19 vaccine.

The V gene is TRBV18, the J gene TRBJ2-6; D gene uncertain. The CDR3 spans 18 residues. The germline V gene encodes CDR1 KGHSH and CDR2 LQKENI. V was cut by 6 bases and J by 3 bases, with 21 bases left in between. CDR3 region: CASSESITGTFGANVLTF. The CDR3 bases are TGTGCCAGCTCCGAGTCAATCACCGGTACATTTGGGGCCAACGTCCTGACTTTC. Full variable domain (remainder filled in from reference TRBV18 and TRBJ2-6): NAGVMQNPRHLVRRRGQEARLRCSPMKGHSHVYWYRQLPEEGLKFMVYLQKENIIDESGMPKERFSAEFPKEGPSILRIQQVVRGDSAAYFCASSESITGTFGANVLTFGAGSRLTVL.

This clone is termed medium-sized. The genes are TRBV7-8 and TRBJ2-1; 15 bases fit TRBD2. Trimming took 4 bases from V and 7 from J; bases not matched to a gene: 5. Germline V gene lookup returns CDR1 SGHVS and CDR2 FQNEAQ. The length of the CDR3 is 16 residues. CDR3 loop: CASSSWTSGRDNEQFF. CDR3 sequence (DNA): TGTGCCAGCAGCTCCTGGACTAGCGGGAGGGATAATGAGCAGTTCTTC.

The chain has TRBV30 and TRBJ1-3, with no clear D. Germline assignment: CDR1 GTSNPN and CDR2 SVGIG (reference sequence). The CDR3 runs 12 residues. Deletions cut 5 bases from V and 4 bases from J, with 9 bases between. The CDR3 DNA reads TGTGCCTGGGACATTTCCGGAAACACCATATATTTT. This gives the protein CAWDISGNTIYF.

V and J are TRBV19 and TRBJ1-5, with D perhaps matching TRBD1 (5 bases). V lost 4 bases to trimming and J lost 2 bases, with 9 bases between them. The CDR3 runs 14 residues. Germline CDR1 reads LNHDA; CDR2 reads SQIVND (reference sequence). CDR3 DNA: TGTGCCAGTAGTACAGGGTTGCGCAATCAGCCCCAGCATTTT. This encodes CASSTGLRNQPQHF.

This sequence joins TRBV13 and TRBJ1-2, with 12 bases fitting TRBD1. Per the germline V gene, CDR1 is PRHDT and CDR2 is FYEKMQ (reference sequence). This CDR3 has 12 residues. Trimming removed 5 bases from V and 13 bases from J; junction bases left unmatched: 5. CDR3 region: CASSLGQGACTF. In DNA form, the CDR3 reads TGTGCCAGCAGCCTGGGACAGGGGGCCTGCACCTTC.

The J gene is TRBJ1-1, the V gene TRBV10-3, with unresolved D. Germline-derived CDR1 and CDR2 are ENHRY and SYGVKD. The CDR3 covers 13 residues. Trimming cost V 4 bases and J 3 bases, with 9 bases left between them. CDR3 protein: CAISVGEYTEAFF. The CDR3 region has the DNA TGTGCCATCAGTGTTGGCGAGTACACTGAAGCTTTCTTT.

The chain uses TRBV10-1 and TRBJ1-2; D is unresolved. The germline gives CDR1 WNHNN, CDR2 SYGVQD (reference sequence). CDR3 length equals 13 residues. Trimming removed 3 bases from V and 4 bases from J, with 9 bases in between. The CDR3 DNA reads TGCGCCAGCAGTGACGGAAGAGCCTATGGCTACACCTTC. Translating gives CASSDGRAYGYTF.

V and J are TRBV14 and TRBJ2-3; perhaps TRBD2 as D (6 bases). This CDR3 comprises 18 residues. The V gene's germline CDR1 is SGHDN and CDR2 FVKESK. V lost 0 bases, J lost 0 bases, and 16 bases lay in between. CDR3 DNA sequence: TGTGCCAGCAGCCAAGAGGCCTCAAGGCGGGGAAGCACAGATACGCAGTATTTT. It yields the protein CASSQEASRRGSTDTQYF.

V and J are TRBV7-2 and TRBJ2-3; D not certain. CDR3 length equals 15 residues. Germline V gene lookup returns CDR1 SGHTA and CDR2 FQGNSA. Trimming removed 5 bases from V and 0 bases from J, with 12 bases in between. CDR3 DNA sequence: TGTGCCAGCAGCAGAGACCCGGGTAGCACAGATACGCAGTATTTT. This gives the protein CASSRDPGSTDTQYF.

The rearrangement joins TRBV7-9 to TRBJ1-6; no clear D. The CDR3 contains 12 residues. The V end lost 5 bases, the J end lost 10 bases, and 9 bases lay between the germline ends. Germline V gene data show CDR1 as SEHNR and CDR2 as FQNEAQ (reference sequence). In DNA form, the CDR3 reads TGTGCCAGCAGCGCCAGTGGGTCACCCCTCCACTTT. Translation: CASSASGSPLHF.

The J gene is TRBJ1-6, the V gene TRBV4-3; D remains ambiguous. The CDR3 loop spans 14 amino acids. From germline, CDR1 is LGHNA and CDR2 YSLEER. With 0 bases removed from V and 7 bases from J, the gap between germline ends came to 7 bases. CDR3 in DNA: TGCGCCAGCAGCCAAGAAAAATTCAATTCACCCCTCCACTTT. Translated, it gives CASSQEKFNSPLHF.

The chain is built from TRBV11-3 and TRBJ2-7; possibly TRBD1 for D (5 bases). CDR1 SGHNT and CDR2 YENEEA come from the germline V gene. The CDR3 has 13 residues. Trimming removed 0 bases at V and 3 bases at J, with 6 bases between. Here the CDR3 DNA reads TGTGCCAGCAGCTTAGACAGGGTCTACGAGCAGTACTTC. It is translated as CASSLDRVYEQYF.

The J gene is TRBJ2-7, the V gene TRBV28; D possibly uses TRBD1 or TRBD2 (5 bases each). The V gene lost 4 bases and the J gene lost 3 bases, with 13 bases spanning the gap. CDR3 length equals 14 residues. The germline CDR1 and CDR2 sequences are MDHEN and SYDVKM. The CDR3 coding sequence is TGTGCCAGCAGTTCCCCGGGACGTCACTACGAGCAGTACTTC. This codes for CASSSPGRHYEQYF.

This clone was detected a few times. The chain has TRBV14 and TRBJ1-3, with D uncertain. Germline V lookup: CDR1 SGHDN, CDR2 FVKESK. V lost 2 bases and J 3 bases, leaving 11 bases between the germline ends. The CDR3 loop spans 15 amino acids. DNA of the CDR3: TGTGCCAGCAGCCAAATCCGGGGAGGTGGAAACACCATATATTTT. As protein: CASSQIRGGGNTIYF.

The chain uses TRBV19 and TRBJ2-3, with TRBD2 identical over 7 bases. The junction had 3 bases not matched to a gene; V was cut back by 4 bases and J by 2 bases. This CDR3 contains 14 residues. The germline CDR1 and CDR2 sequences are LNHDA and SQIVND (reference sequence). In nucleotides, the CDR3 is TGTGCCAGTAGTAAGGGAGGGTTCACAGATACGCAGTATTTT. Translation: CASSKGGFTDTQYF.

There are a few counts of this clone. This chain links TRBV7-9 with TRBJ2-1, with TRBD1 matching 8 bases. This CDR3 has 15 residues. The V segment lost 6 bases and the J segment 7 bases; nucleotides outside the gene matches: 11. CDR1 and CDR2 (germline): SEHNR, FQNEAQ (reference sequence). CDR3: CASSSVQGAKNEQFF. For the CDR3, the DNA is TGTGCCAGCAGTTCAGTTCAGGGGGCTAAAAATGAGCAGTTCTTC.

V and J are TRBV2 and TRBJ2-2; D not certain. The V and J ends lost 6 bases and 1 base respectively, with 6 bases between them. This CDR3 is built from 13 residues. Germline lookup yields CDR1 SNHLY and CDR2 FYNNEI. CDR3 sequence reads: CASRSENTGELFF. The DNA for the CDR3 is TGTGCCAGCAGATCAGAGAACACCGGGGAGCTGTTTTTT.

This clone was observed once. The chain employs TRBV7-2 and TRBJ1-6, with D maybe TRBD1 (5 bases). Trimming removed 6 bases at V and 7 bases at J, with 16 bases between. The V gene's germline CDR1 is SGHTA and CDR2 FQGNSA. CDR3 length: 15 residues. The CDR3 region is CASSGTSGVNSPLHF. The CDR3 DNA is TGTGCCAGCAGTGGAACCTCGGGGGTAAATTCACCCCTCCACTTT.

The table lists this clone with a count of one. The chain employs TRBV29-1 and TRBJ1-2; D remains ambiguous. Deletions cut 5 bases from V and 6 bases from J, with 13 bases between. This CDR3 has 12 residues. Germline CDR1 reads SQVTM; CDR2 reads ANQGSEA. The CDR3 DNA reads as TGCAGCGTTTCGACTTCCACGGATGGCTACACCTTC. Protein sequence: CSVSTSTDGYTF.

This clone appeared once. The chain couples TRBV7-2 to TRBJ2-5; possibly TRBD1 for D (5 bases). V lost 0 bases to trimming and J lost 3 bases, with 11 bases between them. In germline, CDR1 is SGHTA, CDR2 FQGNSA. The CDR3 length is 15 residues. DNA of the CDR3: TGTGCCAGCAGCTTAGCGGGGTCCAGGGAAGAGACCCAGTACTTC. It encodes CASSLAGSREETQYF.